This T cell receptor beta chain was recorded in a study of blood T cell repertoires in COVID-19. As originally analysed: Reference gene primer amplification gave nucleated cell count estimates. This table comes from immunoSEQ multiplex PCR, and its TCRdb copy is limited to in-frame clones, with some not included. From that table come the V and J calls and clone size; the DNA was used to work out D and trimming. The table includes about 190,000 clones, more than 85% detected once. Trimming pared 3 bases from V and 4 bases from J, leaving 15 bases between. CDR1 LNHDA and CDR2 SQIVND come from the germline V gene (reference sequence). CDR3 length equals 15 residues.

The material sequenced was peripheral blood. V gene TRBV19 combines with J gene TRBJ1-2, with D tentatively TRBD1 (5 bases). This sequence was found in a woman aged 30 to 39 with active or convalescent COVID-19. CDR3 in DNA: TGTGCCAGTAGTATGGAGGGCAGGGTGGTCTATGGCTACACCTTC. Its protein product is CASSMEGRVVYGYTF.